The present T cell receptor (beta chain) was sequenced within a study of identical twins (TCRdb year 2016). With respect to the entire study: The study deep-sequenced TCR alpha and beta repertoires from monozygotic twins, unrelated adults of various ages and cord blood to test whether fetal clonotypes persist. Replicate twin experiments were performed at different times using different library preparation protocols to rule out contamination. What the study reported, not specific to this receptor: In monozygotic twins, out-of-frame TCR alpha sharing was systematically underestimated by recombination models, although the models agreed with sharing between unrelated individuals. Zero-insertion analyses could be partly confounded by invariant T cells such as MAIT and iNKT, although diverse VJ usage argued against such confounding for most clonotypes. Compared with coincidental sharing between unrelated individuals, out-of-frame TCR alpha sequences shared between twins had an excess of sequences with low generation probability. Because the same donors could not be followed over many years, the conclusions relied on cross-sectional statistical analysis. Fewer insertions were carried by abundant cord blood beta clonotypes; a weaker similar trend was observed in young adult naive repertoires, while no such trend was observed in memory repertoires. The excess sharing between twins in beta out-of-frame sequences was weaker because fewer shared sequences reduced the signal-to-noise ratio.

This clonotype was counted many times. Its antigen is currently not known. Per-base quality was not reported, and no clone a single base away is much larger than it. To prepare the library, 5' RACE was applied. Sequencing was performed on an Illumina HiSeq 2000. Template switching introduced a universal primer binding site; the final cDNA contained a unique molecular identifier, enabling accurate counting of TCR cDNA molecules. First-strand cDNA for TCR alpha and beta chains was synthesized from specific primers in the conserved constant-segment region. To control for contamination, every cDNA library was double barcoded, receiving both a SMART-Mk sample barcode and Illumina barcodes. TruSeq adapter sequences and Illumina sample barcodes were added in two successive PCR steps. The Illumina HiSeq platform was used with custom primers to sequence TCR alpha and beta cDNA libraries. As for the original processing: Unique molecular identifiers were extracted from raw reads with MiGEC, and CDR3 positions were determined with MiXCR. For each individual, recombination models were inferred using an EM algorithm with the repgenHMM and IGoR tools. Shared clonotype analysis was performed with the tcR package in R, normalizing sharing by the product of cloneset sizes. Out-of-frame nonproductive sequences were analyzed to study raw recombination free of thymic and clonal selection effects. In-frame beta chains were kept once TCRdb had trimmed the public reads at Q25 with fastp and called clones with MiXCR. Identical CDR3 proteins give one entry, which carries the most common genes and DNA. Here the V and J calls rest on TCRdb's processing, not on the authors' analysis. The sample contains 500,000 or so distinct CDR3 sequences, 13% to 15% of them found a single time. 0.52% of the sample is in the top ten clones.

Every donor in the study was a healthy Caucasian. Three pairs of female monozygotic twins, all aged roughly 18 to 29 years, were included in the twin cohort. Positive isolation kits from Invitrogen were used to isolate the CD4+ and CD8+ T cell populations. V and J are truncated by 0 bases and 0 bases respectively, leaving an intervening sequence of 8 bases. From cysteine to phenylalanine, the CDR3 is 15 amino acids long. Only the CDR3 region is kept as DNA, spanning 45 bases read in frame from base 1. Per the germline V gene, SGHRS is the CDR1 and YFSETQ is the CDR2. Another study also made use of these data, one on yellow fever vaccine responses in identical twins. As described in the second report: According to the authors, the vaccine-induced T cell response in identical twins seemed to be partly convergent and partly specific to each individual. Focusing on identical twins, the study followed the T cell clones that responded to the vaccine, and did so with precision.

The chain couples TRBV5-1 to TRBJ2-3; too little of a D gene remains to name it. Material for sequencing was CD4+ T cells sorted from blood. The receptor was isolated from a young woman in good health. The CDR3 region reads CASSLEGFSTDTQYF. The DNA is as follows: TGCGCCAGCAGCTTGGAGGGCTTCAGCACAGATACGCAGTATTTT.